The text below deals with one T cell receptor beta chain. Its antigen is unidentified. This record belongs to a study of cytomegalovirus exposure and HLA in healthy donors. Looking at the study overall: The 120 validation repertoires used the same platform as the approximately 700 first-cohort repertoires (as reported by a later analysis).

Assay: immunoSEQ multiplex PCR; the TCRdb copy retains only in-frame clones and omits some. The sample has over 200,000 clones, roughly 84% seen once; the top ten hold roughly 2%. CDR1 and CDR2 (germline): MNHEY, SVGAGI. This CDR3 comprises 15 residues. The germline V and J ends were trimmed by 2 bases and 6 bases, with 17 bases remaining between them. The donors formed part of the roughly 110-subject validation cohort, distinct from the approximately 640-subject first cohort. Study results and limitations: Most TCR sequences proved rare, with some public TCRs found in many donors. Three CMV-associated chains proved CMV antigen-specific in vitro.

The sample comprised PBMCs. The chain couples TRBV6-5 to TRBJ2-7; D perhaps matches TRBD2 (6 bases). The TCR comes from a young woman in good health and CMV-seropositive. CDR3 sequence (DNA): TGTGCCAGCAGTTACCTGGCGGGAACCCTCCTCGAGCAGTACTTC. Protein sequence: CASSYLAGTLLEQYF.